This T cell receptor (beta chain) was observed in a study of beta chain features in type 1 diabetes. This clone has more than one count but fewer than ten. In germline, CDR1 is MGHDK, CDR2 SYGVNS. Trimming stripped 2 bases from V and 1 base from J, with 11 bases between. The CDR3 is made up of 15 amino acids. The isolated RNA, all of it, was reverse transcribed, so expressed TCRB transcripts were what got sequenced. Libraries were prepared by immunoSEQ multiplex PCR; TCRdb keeps only in-frame clonotypes and omits some of them. In the table there are under 550,000 clones, roughly 11% of which are singletons.

Sequencing was carried out using naive CD4+ T cells from blood. This sequence joins TRBV25-1 and TRBJ1-1; no clear D gene. The TCR sequence derives from a young woman in good health. The DNA of the CDR3 is TGTGCCAGCAGTGAAGCGAAGGGTTGGAACACTGAAGCTTTCTTT. Encoded protein: CASSEAKGWNTEAFF.